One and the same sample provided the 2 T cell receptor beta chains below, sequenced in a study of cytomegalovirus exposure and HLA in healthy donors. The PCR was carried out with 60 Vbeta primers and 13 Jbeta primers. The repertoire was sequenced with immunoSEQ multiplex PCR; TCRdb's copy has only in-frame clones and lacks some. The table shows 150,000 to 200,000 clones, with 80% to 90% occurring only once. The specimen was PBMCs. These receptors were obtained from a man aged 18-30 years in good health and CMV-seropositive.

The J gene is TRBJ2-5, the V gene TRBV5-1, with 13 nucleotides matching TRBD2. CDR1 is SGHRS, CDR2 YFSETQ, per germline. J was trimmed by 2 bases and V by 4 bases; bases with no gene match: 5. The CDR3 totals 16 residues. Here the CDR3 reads CASSHTSGGGQETQYF. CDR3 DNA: TGCGCCAGCAGCCATACTAGCGGGGGGGGACAAGAGACCCAGTACTTC.

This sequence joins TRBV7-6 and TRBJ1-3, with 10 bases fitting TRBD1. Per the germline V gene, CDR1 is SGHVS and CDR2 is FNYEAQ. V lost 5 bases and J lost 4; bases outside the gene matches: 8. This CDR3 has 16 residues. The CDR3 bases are TGTGCCAGCAGCATCTCGGGACAGGGGTTGGGAAACACCATATATTTT. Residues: CASSISGQGLGNTIYF.